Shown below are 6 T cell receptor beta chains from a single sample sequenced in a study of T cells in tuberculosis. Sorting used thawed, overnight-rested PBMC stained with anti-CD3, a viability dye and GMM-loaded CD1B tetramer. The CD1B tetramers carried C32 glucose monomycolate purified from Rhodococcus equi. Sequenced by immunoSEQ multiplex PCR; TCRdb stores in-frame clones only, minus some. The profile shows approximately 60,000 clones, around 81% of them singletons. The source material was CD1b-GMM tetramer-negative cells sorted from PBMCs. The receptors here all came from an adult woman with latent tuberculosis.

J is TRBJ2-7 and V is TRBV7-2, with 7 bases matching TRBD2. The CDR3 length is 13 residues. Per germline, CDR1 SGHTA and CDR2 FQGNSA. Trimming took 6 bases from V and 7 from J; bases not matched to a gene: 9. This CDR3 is CASRPGGGREQYF. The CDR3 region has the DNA TGTGCCAGCAGACCGGGGGGAGGCCGAGAGCAGTACTTC.

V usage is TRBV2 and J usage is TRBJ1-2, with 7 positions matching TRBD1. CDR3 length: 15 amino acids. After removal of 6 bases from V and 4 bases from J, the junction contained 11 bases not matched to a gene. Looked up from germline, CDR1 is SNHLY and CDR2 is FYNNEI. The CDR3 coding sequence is TGTGCCAGCAGGGGGGCCGGGACAGCAATCTATGGCTACACCTTC. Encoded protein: CASRGAGTAIYGYTF.

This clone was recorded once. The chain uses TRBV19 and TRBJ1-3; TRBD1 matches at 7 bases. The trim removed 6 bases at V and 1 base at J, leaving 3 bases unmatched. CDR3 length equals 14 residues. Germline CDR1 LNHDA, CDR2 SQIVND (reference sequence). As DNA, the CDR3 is TGTGCCAGTAGGATACAGGGGTCTGGAAACACCATATATTTT. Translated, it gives CASRIQGSGNTIYF.

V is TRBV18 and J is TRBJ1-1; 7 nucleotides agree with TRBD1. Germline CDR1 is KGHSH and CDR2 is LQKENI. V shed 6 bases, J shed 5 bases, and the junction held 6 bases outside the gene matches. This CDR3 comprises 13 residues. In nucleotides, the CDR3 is TGTGCCAGCTCGGCAACAGGGGATACTGAAGCTTTCTTT. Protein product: CASSATGDTEAFF.

The CDR3 region is CASSLGGDYGYTF. Here the CDR3 DNA reads TGTGCCAGCAGCTTGGGGGGGGACTATGGCTACACCTTC. V is TRBV5-5 and J is TRBJ1-2; perhaps TRBD1 as D (5 bases). Germline V gene lookup returns CDR1 SGHKS and CDR2 YYEKEE (reference sequence). CDR3 length: 13 residues. V lost 0 bases, J lost 3 bases, and 6 bases lay in between.

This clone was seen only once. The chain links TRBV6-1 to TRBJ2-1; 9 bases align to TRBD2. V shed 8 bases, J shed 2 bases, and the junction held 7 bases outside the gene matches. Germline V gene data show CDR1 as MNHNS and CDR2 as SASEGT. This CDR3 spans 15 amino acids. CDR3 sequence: CASWFSGGAYNEQFF. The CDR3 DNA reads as TGTGCCAGCTGGTTTAGCGGGGGCGCCTACAATGAGCAGTTCTTC.